The source of this TCR beta chain is a study of early T cells in non-severe SARS-CoV-2 infection. Study observations and caveats: Database matching using VDJdb favored anti-spike CD8 responses, with private and CD4 specificities left missing.

V shed 6 bases and J 1 base; nucleotides not matched to a gene: 0. Germline-derived CDR1 and CDR2 are MNHNY and SVGAGI (reference sequence). This CDR3 is 13 amino acids long. This clonotype was counted at least ten times. As yet, its antigen is unknown. The TCR library protocol was used to attach unique molecular identifiers. These identifiers were attached to individual cDNA molecules. Each CDR3 protein gets one entry after TCRdb re-called the 5' RACE reads with MiXCR. The table includes over 80,000 distinct CDR3 sequences, about 12% detected once. The receptor was isolated from an adult who was a healthcare worker with PCR-confirmed SARS-CoV-2 infection or an uninfected control (not recorded which). The sequencing here drew on whole blood, taken at baseline. The gene calls are TRBV6-6 and TRBJ2-3, with 8 bases lining up with TRBD2. The CDR3 DNA reads TGTGCCAGCAGGACTAGCGGCACAGATACGCAGTATTTT. It encodes CASRTSGTDTQYF.